The clone carrying this T cell receptor beta chain has just a few counts. Antigen specificity is unknown. Trimming took off 3 bases at V and 8 bases at J, with 11 bases between the two ends. Germline V gene data show CDR1 as MDHEN and CDR2 as SYDVKM. The CDR3 runs to 14 residues. This sample is part of a study of blood T cells in healthy people across ages. Study-wide points: Older age coincided with a roughly linear decline in TCR beta diversity per million T cells. Versus aged donors, long-lived donors had higher diversity and more naive CD4+ cells.

Primers used in a second PCR of about 6 to 11 cycles were a sample-barcoded 5' primer and a J-beta primer mix. Each cDNA molecule carried a tag from a template-switch adaptor that contained 12 random nucleotides. Individual samples furnished no less than 3 million CDR3-containing paired-end reads apiece. TCRdb called the 5' RACE reads again in MiXCR, with one record for every CDR3 protein. The table has roughly 1.7 million distinct CDR3 sequences, 30% to 40% seen once; the top ten hold around 10%. The chain recombines TRBV28 with TRBJ1-6, with D unresolved. The sequence was obtained from a woman in her thirties in good health. Sequenced sample: blood. The CDR3 nucleotides are TGTGCCAGCAGTTTCGTGGGTTTAGATTCACCCCTCCACTTT. Encoded protein: CASSFVGLDSPLHF.